This TCR beta chain was documented in a study of response to subunit inactivated influenza vaccine. The sample holds a few counts of this clonotype. The antigen remains unidentified. Regarding the study as a whole: The authors put forward the suggestion that each seasonal influenza vaccination may bring in only a limited number of new T cells.

In TCRdb, the RT-PCR reads were re-called with MiXCR into one record per CDR3 protein. The sample carries about 480,000 distinct CDR3 sequences, 10% to 11% recorded once. The material sequenced was PBMCs from blood, taken roughly 45 days after vaccination. The receptor comes from a man aged 45 to 65 who received an inactivated influenza vaccine.

The CDR3: CASSDNIGLAVFGETQYF. The CDR3 nucleotides read TGTGCCAGCAGTGATAATATCGGACTAGCGGTCTTCGGGGAGACCCAGTACTTC. The V gene is TRBV11-2, the J gene TRBJ2-5; 10 bases match TRBD2. Trimming removed 6 bases from V and 5 bases from J; junction bases left unmatched: 18. Germline lookup yields CDR1 SGHAT and CDR2 FQNNGV. The CDR3 covers 18 residues.